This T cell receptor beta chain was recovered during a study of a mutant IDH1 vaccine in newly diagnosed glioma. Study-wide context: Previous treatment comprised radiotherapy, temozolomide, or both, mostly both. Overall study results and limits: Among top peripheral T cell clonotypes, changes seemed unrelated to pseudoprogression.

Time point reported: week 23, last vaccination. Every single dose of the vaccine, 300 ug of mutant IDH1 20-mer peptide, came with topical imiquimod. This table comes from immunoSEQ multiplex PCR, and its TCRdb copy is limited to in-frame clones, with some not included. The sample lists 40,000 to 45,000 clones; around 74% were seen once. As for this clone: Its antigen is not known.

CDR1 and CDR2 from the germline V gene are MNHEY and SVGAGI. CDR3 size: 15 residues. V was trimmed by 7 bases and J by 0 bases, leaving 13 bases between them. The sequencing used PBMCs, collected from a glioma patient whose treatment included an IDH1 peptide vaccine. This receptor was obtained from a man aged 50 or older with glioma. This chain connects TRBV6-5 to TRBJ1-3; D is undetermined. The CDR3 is CASTNSVSSGNTIYF. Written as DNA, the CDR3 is TGTGCCAGCACTAATTCTGTGAGCTCTGGAAACACCATATATTTT.